Reported below is one TCR beta chain. In the PCR, 60 Vbeta and 13 Jbeta primers were used. Some clones are missing from TCRdb's copy, which holds only in-frame ones; the method was immunoSEQ multiplex PCR. The data hold about 110,000 clones, with roughly 70% observed a single time. Trimming cost V 0 bases and J 7 bases; bases outside gene matches: 4. The CDR3 consists of 14 residues. The germline V gene encodes CDR1 SGHRS and CDR2 YFSETQ. The entry originates in a study of cytomegalovirus exposure and HLA in healthy donors. This TCR derives from a woman in her thirties or forties in good health and CMV-seropositive. The rearrangement links TRBV5-1 to TRBJ2-7; 10 bases fit TRBD1. Input material: PBMCs. The CDR3 here is CASSLGQGAEEQYF. CDR3 bases: TGCGCCAGCAGCTTGGGACAGGGGGCAGAGGAGCAGTACTTC.